A selection of T cell receptor beta chains follows, all from one sample in a study of lymphopenia after photon versus proton radiotherapy. TCRdb's table, derived via immunoSEQ multiplex PCR, lists solely in-frame clones and lacks some. The data hold more than 80,000 clones, with around four fifths observed a single time. The sequences come from peripheral blood, collected from a patient treated with proton-based radiotherapy. The receptors here all came from a man between 60 and 75 years old with pancreatic cancer. Each CDR3 is given with its conserved first and last residue. Each record gives: V gene, D gene, clone size, J gene, CDR3 DNA, CDR3 protein. A D gene is named only where the DNA matches it firmly. Size tells how often a clone was seen (once, few, many) or the class of an expanded clone, and some rows leave it out.

v_call: TRBV7-9
d_call: -
clone_size: -
j_call: TRBJ1-1
cdr3_nt: TGTGCCAGCAGCTTCAGGGCGGTGAACACTGAAGCTTTCTTT
cdr3_aa: CASSFRAVNTEAFF

v_call: TRBV7-9
d_call: TRBD1
clone_size: -
j_call: TRBJ2-2
cdr3_nt: TGTGCCAGCGGCCTGACAGGGGTCACCGGGGAGCTGTTTTTT
cdr3_aa: CASGLTGVTGELFF

v_call: TRBV5-4
d_call: TRBD2
clone_size: -
j_call: TRBJ2-2
cdr3_nt: TGTGCCAGCAGCCCGTCGACTAGCGGGAGTAGTACCGGGGAGCTGTTTTTT
cdr3_aa: CASSPSTSGSSTGELFF

v_call: TRBV19
d_call: -
clone_size: -
j_call: TRBJ1-5
cdr3_nt: TGTGCCAGTAGTACCCCCGGTGGGTTCGGTAATCAGCCCCAGCATTTT
cdr3_aa: CASSTPGGFGNQPQHF

v_call: TRBV5-1
d_call: TRBD2
clone_size: -
j_call: TRBJ2-1
cdr3_nt: TGCGCCAGCAGCTTGGCTGCGGGAGTTGGCGATGAGCAGTTCTTC
cdr3_aa: CASSLAAGVGDEQFF

v_call: TRBV10-1
d_call: TRBD1
clone_size: few
j_call: TRBJ1-1
cdr3_nt: TGCGCCAGCAAAGATGGGGGACAGATGAACACTGAAGCTTTCTTT
cdr3_aa: CASKDGGQMNTEAFF

v_call: TRBV7-9
d_call: -
clone_size: -
j_call: TRBJ1-2
cdr3_nt: TGTGCCAGCAGCTCCCAGGACACGATTCCAAACTATGGCTACACCTTC
cdr3_aa: CASSSQDTIPNYGYTF

v_call: TRBV28
d_call: -
clone_size: -
j_call: TRBJ2-7
cdr3_nt: TGTGCCACCCGACCACCGGTGGGGGCGCAGTACTTC
cdr3_aa: CATRPPVGAQYF

v_call: TRBV28
d_call: -
clone_size: -
j_call: TRBJ1-2
cdr3_nt: TGTGCCAGCAGTTCCCCGCCCGGCGGCGGCTACACCTTC
cdr3_aa: CASSSPPGGGYTF

v_call: TRBV10-3
d_call: -
clone_size: -
j_call: TRBJ1-1
cdr3_nt: TGTGCCATCAGTGAGTCACAGGGCCTGCAAGCTTTCTTT
cdr3_aa: CAISESQGLQAFF

v_call: TRBV7-9
d_call: TRBD1
clone_size: -
j_call: TRBJ1-2
cdr3_nt: TGTGCCAGCAGCTCACGACAGGGCGGCGGCTACACCTTC
cdr3_aa: CASSSRQGGGYTF

v_call: TRBV25-1
d_call: -
clone_size: once
j_call: TRBJ2-4
cdr3_nt: TGTGCCAGCAGTGGTCACGGGCTGGATGGGTACATTCAGTACTTC
cdr3_aa: CASSGHGLDGYIQYF

v_call: TRBV6-5
d_call: TRBD2
clone_size: -
j_call: TRBJ2-7
cdr3_nt: TGTGCCAGCAGTTACTCGCGGGAGGGCCGCGAGCAGTACTTC
cdr3_aa: CASSYSREGREQYF

v_call: TRBV7-2
d_call: TRBD1
clone_size: -
j_call: TRBJ2-1
cdr3_nt: TGTGCCAGCAGCTTAGAGGGGACAGGGGTCTACAATGAGCAGTTCTTC
cdr3_aa: CASSLEGTGVYNEQFF

v_call: TRBV12-5
d_call: -
clone_size: -
j_call: TRBJ2-3
cdr3_nt: TGTGCTAGTGGTCCGCAGCCCAGGTCTGGGCGCACAGATACGCAGTATTTT
cdr3_aa: CASGPQPRSGRTDTQYF

v_call: TRBV7-9
d_call: -
clone_size: -
j_call: TRBJ2-3
cdr3_nt: TGTGCCAGCAGCTTAAACTACCCAGGTGAAGATACGCAGTATTTT
cdr3_aa: CASSLNYPGEDTQYF